This TCR beta chain originates from a study of vaccination and CD4 T cells after COVID-19. Only a few counts were recorded for this clonotype. Antigen specificity is unknown. The ends lost 1 base at V and 9 bases at J; junction bases unmatched: 8. The CDR3 is made up of 15 amino acids. Germline V lookup: CDR1 DFQATT, CDR2 SNEGSKA (reference sequence). Sequenced with the Oncomine TCR Beta short-read assay was DNA taken from cultured CD4+ T cells. Each CDR3 protein is one row after TCRdb ran MiXCR on the PCR reads. The table lists roughly 12,000 distinct CDR3 sequences, around 40% of them singletons. Noted treatment: roughly ten-day PBMC culture with coronavirus spike peptide pools or control peptides (ViraFEST assay).

The rearrangement links TRBV20-1 to TRBJ1-6; the match to TRBD1 covers 8 bases. The TCR sequence derives from a human donor with COVID-19. Sequencing was carried out using cultured CD4+ T cells from blood. The CDR3 DNA follows: TGCAGTGCTAGAGGTGCTCAGGGGGCGTTTTCACCCCTCCACTTT. The encoded protein is CSARGAQGAFSPLHF.